This T cell receptor (beta chain) originates from a study of blood T cell repertoires in COVID-19. Using immunoSEQ multiplex PCR, the repertoire was profiled, and TCRdb retains in-frame clones only, with some absent. This sample carries 330,000 or so clones, approximately 88% of them seen once, and the ten largest clones take less than 5.5%. Recovered status in Cohort 3 required two negative PCRs, clearance, or symptom resolution. Trimming shortened V by 6 bases and J by 3 bases, and 21 bases separated the two germline ends. CDR3 length: 16 amino acids. CDR1 is SNHLY, CDR2 FYNNEI, per germline. Sequenced input: PBMCs or T cells enriched from blood (not recorded which). This TCR was recovered from a man aged 25 to 40 who had recovered from COVID-19. The chain couples TRBV2 to TRBJ2-7, with D possibly matching TRBD2 (6 bases). This chain's CDR3 is CASSLQAGRGYYEQYF. In DNA form, the CDR3 reads TGTGCCAGCAGCCTCCAGGCGGGACGGGGATACTACGAGCAGTACTTC.